This TCR beta chain was documented in a study of spatial heterogeneity in lung cancer. Study details: Each time, sequencing found more beta-chain sequences than alpha-chain sequences. Study-level findings and limits: Circulating ubiquitous expanded tumor TCRs were observed more frequently at resection than at follow-up.

Every TCR cDNA molecule bore its own unique molecular identifier. TCRdb reprocessed the 5' RACE reads via MiXCR and lists one record per CDR3 protein. Among roughly 48,000 distinct CDR3 sequences listed, approximately 5.3% were seen once. The germline V and J ends were trimmed by 0 bases and 0 bases, with 9 bases remaining between them. The germline CDR1 and CDR2 sequences are ENHRY and SYGVKD. There are 16 residues in the CDR3. This clonotype was recorded at least ten times. The target antigen is unknown. Time point of the sample: sample taken at primary tumor resection. No cells were sorted before sequencing. The whole RNA sequenced was extracted from tumor, nontumor lung or frozen PBMC. The 60 to 90 donors had untreated early-stage non-small cell lung cancer.

This TCR came from a male donor with early-stage non-small cell lung cancer. The chain joins TRBV10-3 to TRBJ2-1; D is unresolved. The source material was PBMCs, sampled at surgery. CDR3 amino acids: CAISESLGSSYNEQFF. The CDR3 DNA sequence: TGTGCCATCAGTGAGTCGCTTGGTTCCTCCTACAATGAGCAGTTCTTC.